Each of the 22 T cell receptor beta chains below was sequenced from the same sample in a study of Ad26.COV2.S vaccination and SARS-CoV-2 variants (dated by TCRdb to 2020 to 2023). The treatment or condition label, read with the paper, signifies: 19 received Ad26.COV2.S at low or high dose, single or two shots; roughly 5 received placebo; per-sample allocation not given. Repertoires of vaccine and placebo recipients were sequenced from samples collected on day 63 after the first injection. Libraries were made using the immunoSEQ multiplex PCR assay. The source is immuneACCESS, and TCRdb retained only in-frame sequences with V and J called. Part of the clones is not carried over; for the studies checked, unresolved V genes explain less than half of this, and the remainder is unexplained. The sample table holds about 680,000 clones, of which around 90% were seen once. The ten biggest clones cover about 1.5% of the sample.

The specimen was peripheral blood, collected in a trial of Ad26.COV2.S vaccine versus placebo. Receptors were obtained from a person between 18 and 65 years old who received the Ad26.COV2.S COVID-19 vaccine or a placebo.

This chain connects TRBV18 to TRBJ1-4, with D possibly matching TRBD1 (6 bases). V lost 3 bases, J lost 8 bases, and 13 bases lay in between. CDR1 is KGHSH and CDR2 is LQKENI in the germline V gene. The length of the CDR3 is 14 residues. This chain's CDR3 is CASSPPGTMEKLFF. The DNA of the CDR3 is TGTGCCAGCTCACCCCCCGGGACAATGGAAAAACTGTTTTTT. Variable domain in full (rest from reference TRBV18 and TRBJ1-4): NAGVMQNPRHLVRRRGQEARLRCSPMKGHSHVYWYRQLPEEGLKFMVYLQKENIIDESGMPKERFSAEFPKEGPSILRIQQVVRGDSAAYFCASSPPGTMEKLFFGSGTQLSVL.

The chain has TRBV19 and TRBJ1-4; 8 bases match TRBD1. This CDR3 has 16 amino acids. The germline V gene encodes CDR1 LNHDA and CDR2 SQIVND (reference sequence). V lost 6 bases to trimming and J lost 4 bases; unmatched junction nucleotides: 10. The CDR3 sequence: CASRNRDRLGNEKLFF. DNA of the CDR3: TGTGCCAGTAGGAACCGGGACAGGCTCGGTAATGAAAAACTGTTTTTT. Filled out from reference TRBV19 and TRBJ1-4, the complete variable domain reads DGGITQSPKYLFRKEGQNVTLSCEQNLNHDAMYWYRQDPGQGLRLIYYSQIVNDFQKGDIAEGYSVSREKKESFPLTVTSAQKNPTAFYLCASRNRDRLGNEKLFFGSGTQLSVL.

This chain uses TRBV6-6 with TRBJ1-5; D uncertain. The V gene lost 3 bases and the J gene lost 0 bases, with 3 bases spanning the gap. CDR1 MNHNY and CDR2 SVGAGI come from the germline V gene (reference sequence). The CDR3 is made up of 13 amino acids. The CDR3, as DNA: TGTGCCAGCAGTTATAATAGCAATCAGCCCCAGCATTTT. As protein: CASSYNSNQPQHF.

This chain uses TRBV27 with TRBJ1-6; TRBD1 is a possible D gene (6 bases). Trimming pared 9 bases from V and 0 bases from J, leaving 12 bases between. Germline assignment: CDR1 MNHEY and CDR2 SMNVEV (reference sequence). CDR3 length: 15 amino acids. The CDR3 region has the DNA TGTGCCAGTAGTAAACAGGGCTCCTATAATTCACCCCTCCACTTT. It encodes CASSKQGSYNSPLHF.

This clone was seen more than once but under ten times. Within the sample, other DNA sequences also encode this same CDR3. V usage is TRBV2 and J usage is TRBJ2-1; D ambiguous. The germline V gene encodes CDR1 SNHLY and CDR2 FYNNEI. Deletions cut 4 bases from V and 2 bases from J, with 0 bases between. CDR3 length: 11 amino acids. CDR3 sequence reads: CASSAYNEQFF. CDR3 nucleotides: TGTGCCAGCAGTGCCTACAATGAGCAGTTCTTC.

The gene calls are TRBV6-5 and TRBJ1-5; 10 bases align to TRBD1. Germline trimming cut 0 bases from V and 7 bases from J; bases unmatched to any gene: 3. Germline CDR1 MNHEY, CDR2 SVGAGI. This CDR3 has 15 amino acids. This CDR3 reads CASSYSTGGGQPQHF. The CDR3 coding sequence is TGTGCCAGCAGTTACTCGACAGGGGGCGGCCAGCCCCAGCATTTT.

This clone was seen a single time. This sequence joins TRBV11-3 and TRBJ2-2; D is tentatively TRBD1 or TRBD2 (5 bases each). Germline-derived CDR1 and CDR2 are SGHNT and YENEEA. V was pared by 0 bases and J by 0 bases, with 14 bases between. CDR3 length: 18 residues. The CDR3 nucleotides read TGTGCCAGCAGCTTAGATCAATGGGGGAGAACGAACACCGGGGAGCTGTTTTTT. The encoded protein is CASSLDQWGRTNTGELFF.

J is TRBJ1-6 and V is TRBV11-2; D not certain. The CDR3 has 16 residues. The germline gives CDR1 SGHAT, CDR2 FQNNGV. V gave up 4 bases and J gave up 0 bases, with 10 bases separating them. The DNA of the CDR3 is TGTGCCAGCAGCTCCGGGATCAGCTCCTATAATTCACCCCTCCACTTT. This encodes CASSSGISSYNSPLHF.

Turning to this clone: Other DNA sequences in this sample translate to the same CDR3. V is TRBV7-9 and J is TRBJ2-7; D remains ambiguous. V was clipped by 3 bases and J by 2 bases, with 5 bases between them. The CDR3 is made up of 12 amino acids. Germline V CDR1 and CDR2: SEHNR, FQNEAQ (reference sequence). The CDR3 coding sequence is TGTGCCAGCAGCTTCTCAGCCTACGAGCAGTACTTC. Its translation is CASSFSAYEQYF.

V is TRBV7-8 and J is TRBJ1-3, with D unclear. Trimming removed 0 bases at V and 1 base at J, with 7 bases between. Germline lookup yields CDR1 SGHVS and CDR2 FQNEAQ. The CDR3 contains 15 residues. The CDR3 protein is CASSLARISGNTIYF. The CDR3 bases are TGTGCCAGCAGCTTAGCCAGAATTTCTGGAAACACCATATATTTT.

This sequence joins TRBV6-5 and TRBJ1-4; D is ambiguous. CDR3 length: 16 residues. Trimming shortened V by 0 bases and J by 8 bases, and 16 bases separated the two germline ends. From germline, CDR1 is MNHEY and CDR2 SVGAGI. The CDR3 reads CASSYSPGSKGEKLFF. The CDR3 nucleotides read TGTGCCAGCAGTTACTCTCCCGGAAGTAAGGGAGAAAAACTGTTTTTT.

The chain joins TRBV5-6 to TRBJ2-1, with D perhaps matching TRBD1 (6 bases). CDR1 is SGHDT, CDR2 YYEEEE, per germline. V lost 4 bases and J lost 8, with 22 bases in between. The CDR3 has 16 amino acids. CDR3 region: CASSPPGQGSLDEQFF. The CDR3 region has the DNA TGTGCCAGCAGCCCCCCTGGGCAGGGGAGTTTGGATGAGCAGTTCTTC.

This chain links TRBV15 with TRBJ2-4; the D gene is possibly TRBD2 (6 bases). CDR1 is LNHNV, CDR2 YYDKDF, per germline (reference sequence). The V and J ends lost 6 bases and 9 bases respectively, with 21 bases between them. The CDR3 spans 15 residues. For the CDR3, the DNA is TGTGCCACCAGTCAACCCTCGACTAGGGCGACCATTCAGTACTTC. This codes for CATSQPSTRATIQYF.

This chain links TRBV6-5 with TRBJ2-1, with D tentatively TRBD2 (5 bases). The CDR3 extends over 14 amino acids. Trimming pared 2 bases from V and 2 bases from J, leaving 7 bases between. The germline V gene has CDR1 MNHEY and CDR2 SVGAGI. The CDR3 here is CASSYRGAYNEQFF. The CDR3 nucleotides are TGTGCCAGCAGTTACCGGGGTGCCTACAATGAGCAGTTCTTC.

The chain is built from TRBV6-4 and TRBJ2-1, with D tentatively TRBD1 (5 bases). The V gene's germline CDR1 is MRHNA and CDR2 SNTAGT. The CDR3 spans 16 residues. V was pared by 4 bases and J by 0 bases, with 13 bases between. CDR3 residues: CASSGYRGSSYNEQFF. The CDR3 nucleotides read TGTGCCAGCAGTGGTTATAGGGGAAGCTCCTACAATGAGCAGTTCTTC.

This clone was picked up one time. The chain combines TRBV30 with TRBJ2-6; 8 bases line up with TRBD1. The CDR3 contains 14 residues. The V segment lost 4 bases and the J segment 2 bases; nucleotides outside the gene matches: 1. Germline loops: CDR1 GTSNPN, CDR2 SVGIG (reference sequence). The CDR3 bases are TGTGCCTGGACAGGGGGCCCTGGGGCCAACGTCCTGACTTTC. It encodes CAWTGGPGANVLTF.

This sequence joins TRBV3-1 (or the pseudogene TRBV3-2) and TRBJ2-1; TRBD1 agrees at 10 bases. Trimming cost V 3 bases and J 4 bases; bases outside gene matches: 6. Germline CDR1 and CDR2: LGHDT and YNNKEL (reference sequence). The CDR3 has 16 residues. CDR3 sequence: CASSQHRDRGYNEQFF. CDR3 nucleotide sequence: TGTGCCAGCAGCCAGCACCGGGACAGGGGTTACAATGAGCAGTTCTTC.

The chain is built from TRBV5-1 and TRBJ2-1; 14 nucleotides match TRBD2. From germline, CDR1 is SGHRS and CDR2 YFSETQ. This CDR3 is 20 amino acids long. The V gene end was trimmed by 3 bases and the J gene end by 1 base; junction bases not matched to a gene: 12. The CDR3 here is CASSSPRLAGGPGSYNEQFF. CDR3 sequence (DNA): TGCGCCAGCAGCTCACCCCGACTAGCGGGAGGGCCTGGATCCTACAATGAGCAGTTCTTC.

The chain joins TRBV24-1 to TRBJ2-5, with 12 bases aligning to TRBD1. Trimming at V came to 2 bases and at J to 5 bases, leaving 5 bases not matched to a gene. The length of the CDR3 is 16 residues. Germline CDR1 and CDR2: KGHDR and SFDVKD. The CDR3 region is CATSDWDRGRRETQYF. The DNA for the CDR3 is TGTGCCACCAGTGATTGGGACAGGGGGCGAAGGGAGACCCAGTACTTC.

This clone occurred once. The chain employs TRBV6-5 and TRBJ2-1; D unresolved. Trimming took off 6 bases at V and 4 bases at J, with 16 bases between the two ends. Germline assignment: CDR1 MNHEY and CDR2 SVGAGI. The CDR3 loop spans 15 amino acids. The CDR3 is CASRAASPNYNEQFF. CDR3 DNA sequence: TGTGCCAGCAGAGCCGCCAGCCCGAATTACAATGAGCAGTTCTTC.

The rearrangement links TRBV7-2 to TRBJ1-4; 7 bases are shared with TRBD1. The CDR3 is made up of 14 amino acids. Trimming at V came to 5 bases and at J to 8 bases, leaving 8 bases not matched to a gene. Germline V gene lookup returns CDR1 SGHTA and CDR2 FQGNSA. This chain's CDR3 is CASSRGRGHEKLFF. CDR3 DNA sequence: TGTGCCAGCAGCCGGGGGAGGGGGCACGAAAAACTGTTTTTT.

This clone was found once. This chain joins TRBV6-5 and TRBJ2-2; a possible D gene is TRBD1 (6 bases). V shed 2 bases and J shed 5 bases, with 12 bases lying between them. The CDR3 has 15 residues. CDR1 and CDR2 from the germline V gene are MNHEY and SVGAGI. CDR3 nucleotide sequence: TGTGCCAGCAGTTACCAGGACAGAAGGACCGGGGAGCTGTTTTTT. This gives the protein CASSYQDRRTGELFF.